The rows below give T cell receptor beta chains drawn from one sample of a study of T cell responses to AZD1222 COVID-19 vaccine. Clones were sequenced by immunoSEQ multiplex PCR, and TCRdb holds only the in-frame ones, with some missing. The sample carries 150,000 to 160,000 clones, 90% recorded once. Here the sequenced sample was peripheral blood, taken on day 0 of AZD1222 vaccination. Every receptor here comes from an adult in good health. Each CDR3 is given with its conserved first and last residue. The order of the fields is V gene, D gene, J gene, CDR3 protein, CDR3 DNA. A D gene is named only where the DNA matches it firmly.

>TRBV30|NA|TRBJ1-5
CAWRDRPTGPQHF
TGTGCCTGGAGAGACAGGCCCACGGGGCCCCAGCATTTT
>TRBV7-9|NA|TRBJ1-4
CASSFRGAEKLFF
TGTGCCAGCAGCTTTAGGGGGGCTGAAAAACTGTTTTTT
>TRBV30|NA|TRBJ2-7
CAWSLGRGQYF
TGTGCCTGGAGTCTTGGAAGAGGGCAGTACTTC
>TRBV12-3/TRBV12-4|NA|TRBJ2-1
CASSPGTFGEQFF
TGTGCCAGCAGTCCTGGGACTTTTGGTGAGCAGTTCTTC
>TRBV6-1|TRBD1|TRBJ1-2
CASSVWGGEGAAGYTF
TGTGCCAGCAGTGTTTGGGGGGGAGAGGGGGCCGCGGGCTACACCTTC
>TRBV25-1|TRBD2|TRBJ2-7
CASSGWAGGPYEQYF
TGTGCCAGCAGTGGCTGGGCGGGGGGGCCCTACGAGCAGTACTTC
>TRBV5-1|NA|TRBJ2-1
CASSLSASVKFF
TGCGCCAGCAGCTTGAGTGCGTCTGTAAAGTTCTTC
>TRBV7-6|TRBD1|TRBJ1-3
CASSQTGAGNTIYF
TGTGCCAGCAGCCAAACAGGGGCGGGAAACACCATATATTTT
>TRBV5-5|NA|TRBJ1-2
CASSSPPAYGYTF
TGTGCCAGCAGCTCGCCTCCAGCTTATGGCTACACCTTC
>TRBV27|NA|TRBJ1-5
CASSLVGANQPQHF
TGTGCCAGCAGTTTAGTTGGAGCCAATCAGCCCCAGCATTTT
>TRBV19|NA|TRBJ1-4
CASSIRSELGTNEKLFF
TGTGCCAGTAGTATAAGGTCAGAACTAGGGACTAATGAAAAACTGTTTTTT
>TRBV30|NA|TRBJ1-3
CAWSTSGRNTIYF
TGTGCCTGGAGTACAAGTGGTAGAAACACCATATATTTT
>TRBV19|NA|TRBJ1-2
CASSRAYYGYTF
TGTGCCAGTAGTCGGGCATACTATGGCTACACCTTC